This entry lists 20 T cell receptor beta chains sequenced from one sample in a study of cytomegalovirus exposure and HLA in healthy donors. Some clones are missing from TCRdb's copy, which holds only in-frame ones; the method was immunoSEQ multiplex PCR. The sample lists roughly 350,000 clones, roughly 90% occurring once. Sequenced input: PBMCs. The source of these receptors is a woman between 18 and 29 years old in good health and CMV-seronegative.

The chain uses TRBV5-1 and TRBJ1-1; D uncertain. Germline CDR1 is SGHRS and CDR2 is YFSETQ. This CDR3 has 13 residues. The V gene lost 2 bases and the J gene lost 5 bases, with 10 bases spanning the gap. Here the CDR3 reads CASSLDPGTEAFF. DNA for the CDR3: TGCGCCAGCAGCTTAGATCCGGGGACTGAAGCTTTCTTT.

V is TRBV14 and J is TRBJ2-5; D unclear. The CDR3 is 13 residues long. V lost 1 base, J lost 3 bases, and 6 bases lay in between. CDR1 and CDR2 (germline): SGHDN, FVKESK. The DNA of the CDR3 is TGTGCCAGCAGCCAAGGTTTTAAAGAGACCCAGTACTTC. This gives the protein CASSQGFKETQYF.

The chain carries TRBV7-9 and TRBJ2-1, with 11 bases lining up with TRBD2. Losses at the gene ends were 2 bases for V and 3 bases for J; bases not matched to a gene: 0. Germline V lookup: CDR1 SEHNR, CDR2 FQNEAQ (reference sequence). CDR3 size: 15 residues. The CDR3 bases are TGTGCCAGCAGCTTACTAGCGGGAGGCTACAATGAGCAGTTCTTC. This sequence encodes CASSLLAGGYNEQFF.

The chain combines TRBV27 with TRBJ1-1, with TRBD1 matching 9 bases. The CDR3 extends over 16 amino acids. V shed 3 bases and J 5 bases; nucleotides not matched to a gene: 10. Germline-derived CDR1 and CDR2 are MNHEY and SMNVEV (reference sequence). The CDR3 spells CASSFRPGQGLTEAFF. The CDR3 DNA reads TGTGCCAGCAGTTTCCGACCGGGACAGGGTTTGACTGAAGCTTTCTTT.

V gene TRBV12-2 combines with J gene TRBJ2-1; TRBD2 is taken as the D call from the table, unchecked against the DNA. TRBV12-2 is a recognized pseudogene. There are 17 residues in the CDR3. The CDR3 loop is CASRLPISGRALNEQFF. Written as DNA, the CDR3 is TGTGCAAGTCGCTTACCTATTAGCGGGAGGGCCCTCAATGAGCAGTTCTTC.

This clone turned up a few times. The V and J genes are TRBV4-2 and TRBJ2-2, with D perhaps matching TRBD1 (6 bases). Deletions cut 1 base from V and 6 bases from J, with 27 bases between. The CDR3 consists of 20 residues. The germline V gene encodes CDR1 LGHNA and CDR2 YNFKEQ. CDR3 in amino acids: CASSQGGGVSRTGLPGELFF. The CDR3 nucleotides read TGTGCCAGCAGCCAAGGAGGAGGCGTGTCCCGAACAGGGTTGCCCGGGGAGCTGTTTTTT.

This chain connects TRBV6-5 to TRBJ1-2; D perhaps matches TRBD1 (5 bases). The germline CDR1 and CDR2 sequences are MNHEY and SVGAGI. V gave up 3 bases and J gave up 6 bases, with 14 bases separating them. This CDR3 comprises 14 residues. The CDR3 nucleotides read TGTGCCAGCAGTTATAGGGGCGTTAGGGATGGCTACACCTTC. Translation: CASSYRGVRDGYTF.

This clone was counted a single time. This rearrangement joins TRBV6-5 to TRBJ2-7, with no clear D. Germline lookup yields CDR1 MNHEY and CDR2 SVGAGI. The V gene lost 2 bases and the J gene lost 1 base, with 9 bases spanning the gap. The CDR3 sequence is 14 residues long. The CDR3 sequence: CASSYDQESYEQYF. The CDR3 nucleotides are TGTGCCAGCAGTTACGACCAGGAATCCTACGAGCAGTACTTC.

The J gene is TRBJ2-2, the V gene TRBV5-1; possibly TRBD2 for D (6 bases). V lost 5 bases to trimming and J lost 0 bases, with 11 bases between them. Per the germline V gene, CDR1 is SGHRS and CDR2 is YFSETQ. The CDR3 spans 15 residues. The CDR3: CASSRGTSNTGELFF. The CDR3 nucleotides are TGCGCCAGCAGTCGCGGGACCTCGAACACCGGGGAGCTGTTTTTT. Full variable domain (outside the CDR3, taken from reference TRBV5-1 and TRBJ2-2): KAGVTQTPRYLIKTRGQQVTLSCSPISGHRSVSWYQQTPGQGLQFLFEYFSETQRNKGNFPGRFSGRQFSNSRSEMNVSTLELGDSALYLCASSRGTSNTGELFFGEGSRLTVL.

The CDR3 reads CASSRLAGSSYEQYF. The CDR3 DNA is TGTGCCAGCAGCCGGCTAGCGGGCAGCTCCTACGAGCAGTACTTC. The chain has TRBV7-6 and TRBJ2-7; 8 bases fit TRBD2. Germline V CDR1 and CDR2: SGHVS, FNYEAQ. This CDR3 is 15 amino acids long. V shed 5 bases, J shed 0 bases, and the junction held 6 bases outside the gene matches. Combining the CDR3 with reference TRBV7-6 and TRBJ2-7 gives the whole variable domain GAGVSQSPRYKVTKRGQDVALRCDPISGHVSLYWYRQALGQGPEFLTYFNYEAQQDKSGLPNDRFSAERPEGSISTLTIQRTEQRDSAMYRCASSRLAGSSYEQYFGPGTRLTVT.

The rearrangement joins TRBV5-1 to TRBJ2-7; 7 nucleotides match TRBD2. CDR3 size: 15 residues. Trimming at V came to 6 bases and at J to 5 bases, leaving 14 bases not matched to a gene. Germline CDR1 reads SGHRS; CDR2 reads YFSETQ. This CDR3 is CASIVDGTTNDEQYF. The CDR3 bases are TGCGCCAGCATCGTAGACGGGACTACTAACGACGAGCAGTACTTC.

The chain combines TRBV7-3 with TRBJ1-1, with D unresolved. The germline V gene encodes CDR1 SGHTA and CDR2 FQGTGA. This CDR3 region has 14 residues. The V and J ends lost 5 bases and 0 bases respectively, with 10 bases between them. The CDR3: CASSPSGMNTEAFF. The DNA of the CDR3 is TGTGCCAGCAGCCCCTCCGGGATGAACACTGAAGCTTTCTTT.

The rearrangement uses TRBV11-2 and TRBJ2-6, with D perhaps matching TRBD1 (6 bases). V dropped 6 bases and J dropped 0 bases, with 21 bases sitting between them. The CDR3 extends over 19 amino acids. CDR1 is SGHAT, CDR2 FQNNGV, per germline. CDR3 in DNA: TGTGCCAGCAGAAATTCGCGTGGCAGGGGTTTCTCTGGGGCCAACGTCCTGACTTTC. As protein: CASRNSRGRGFSGANVLTF.

The chain carries TRBV2 and TRBJ1-1; D uncertain. The V end lost 4 bases, the J end lost 1 base, and 7 bases lay between the germline ends. The CDR3 sequence is 13 residues long. CDR1 is SNHLY, CDR2 FYNNEI, per germline. The CDR3 DNA follows: TGTGCCAGCAGTGGGCAGTGGAACACTGAAGCTTTCTTT. This encodes CASSGQWNTEAFF.

V is TRBV6-5 and J is TRBJ2-1; a weak D match, TRBD2 (6 bases). The germline gives CDR1 MNHEY, CDR2 SVGAGI. This CDR3 comprises 14 residues. Trimming removed 6 bases at V and 4 bases at J, with 13 bases between. CDR3 in DNA: TGTGCCAGCAGGTTAGCGGAGGGGTACAATGAGCAGTTCTTC. This encodes CASRLAEGYNEQFF.

The V gene is TRBV27, the J gene TRBJ1-1; D gene ambiguous. In germline, CDR1 is MNHEY, CDR2 SMNVEV (reference sequence). The length of the CDR3 is 14 residues. The ends were cut back, 6 bases at V and 0 bases at J, with 11 bases in the middle. Here the CDR3 DNA reads TGTGCCAGCAGCCTACGAGGAGTGAACACTGAAGCTTTCTTT. It encodes CASSLRGVNTEAFF.

The chain uses TRBV7-6 and TRBJ2-7; D gene uncertain. CDR1 is SGHVS and CDR2 is FNYEAQ in the germline V gene. V dropped 1 base and J dropped 3 bases, with 13 bases sitting between them. This CDR3 region has 15 residues. CDR3 nucleotides: TGTGCCAGCAGCTTAGAGCTACTAACCAACTACGAGCAGTACTTC. Amino acid sequence: CASSLELLTNYEQYF. Looking up the rest from reference TRBV7-6 and TRBJ2-7 gives the full variable domain: GAGVSQSPRYKVTKRGQDVALRCDPISGHVSLYWYRQALGQGPEFLTYFNYEAQQDKSGLPNDRFSAERPEGSISTLTIQRTEQRDSAMYRCASSLELLTNYEQYFGPGTRLTVT.

The V gene is TRBV6-5, the J gene TRBJ1-1; 7 bases line up with TRBD1. CDR1 is MNHEY and CDR2 is SVGAGI in the germline V gene. The length of the CDR3 is 15 residues. V lost 2 bases, J lost 5 bases, and 8 bases stayed unmatched. The CDR3 reads CASSYTTGVGTEAFF. The DNA for the CDR3 is TGTGCCAGCAGTTACACCACAGGGGTTGGGACTGAAGCTTTCTTT.

This clone was seen once. This chain links TRBV6-6 with TRBJ2-3; D possibly corresponds to TRBD1 (5 bases). The CDR3 is 15 amino acids. Trimming took 6 bases from V and 2 from J, leaving 15 bases between them. Germline assignment: CDR1 MNHNY and CDR2 SVGAGI (reference sequence). Written as DNA, the CDR3 is TGTGCCAGCAGGCAACCAATACAGGACACAGATACGCAGTATTTT. Translated: CASRQPIQDTDTQYF.

The chain carries TRBV19 and TRBJ2-1; 11 nucleotides line up with TRBD2. Germline CDR1 and CDR2: LNHDA and SQIVND (reference sequence). J was trimmed by 5 bases and V by 6 bases; bases with no gene match: 9. The CDR3 loop spans 16 amino acids. CDR3 bases: TGTGCCAGTAGGCCCCTAGCGGGAGGAAGCCACAATGAGCAGTTCTTC. Its protein product is CASRPLAGGSHNEQFF.